This TCR beta chain was identified during a study of blood T cells in healthy people across ages. Study-level findings and limits: As naive T cell percentage varied, TCR beta diversity correlated strongly with it. Reliance upon unsorted PBMCs precluded definitive naive versus antigen-experienced comparison. For the donors, CMV status was unknown and possibly confounded expanded clonotype changes.

The CDR3 is 13 residues long. The V and J ends lost 7 bases and 6 bases respectively, with 15 bases between them. Peripheral blood was drawn, ten milliliters per donor. Concerning this clonotype itself: The antigen is not known.

The second PCR ran roughly 6 to 11 cycles with a sample-barcoded 5' primer and J-beta primers. MiXCR, applied by TCRdb to the 5' RACE reads, yields one record per CDR3 protein. This sample carries fewer than 2 million distinct CDR3 sequences, approximately 40% of them seen once, and the ten largest clones take 23%. The clonotype was recovered from a human donor in good health. This chain uses TRBV12-3 or TRBV12-4 with TRBJ1-2; tentatively, D is TRBD1 (5 bases). The sample was blood. CDR3 in amino acids: CASTTGLGDGYTF. CDR3 in DNA: TGTGCCAGCACCACAGGTTTGGGAGATGGCTACACCTTC.